The 32 T cell receptor beta chains presented below share a single source sample, sequenced in a study of blood T cells in healthy people across ages (dated by TCRdb to between 2015 and 2016). The protocol used for the library was 5' RACE. Reads for this sample came from an Illumina HiSeq 2500. The second PCR ran for roughly 7 to 12 cycles and used a J-beta primer mix along with a sample-barcoded 5' primer. The raw public data were reprocessed by TCRdb itself: fastp quality trimming at Q25, MiXCR clonotype calling, in-frame beta chains only. Each CDR3 protein gets just one entry, which takes the most common genes and DNA from the rows behind it. The table for this sample lists about 730,000 distinct CDR3 sequences; roughly two fifths of them were counted only once. The ten largest account for approximately 22% of the sample. The sequencing sample was made of blood. The receptors stem from an older woman in good health.

The rearrangement joins TRBV6-1 to TRBJ2-1; 7 nucleotides align to TRBD1. The CDR3 consists of 12 residues. Germline CDR1 is MNHNS and CDR2 is SASEGT. The junction had 3 bases not matched to a gene; V was cut back by 4 bases and J by 9 bases. The DNA of the CDR3 is TGTGCCAGCAGTGCGACAGGGCGTGAGCAGTTCTTC. Translation gives CASSATGREQFF.

This clonotype was detected a few times. This chain links TRBV20-1 with TRBJ1-2, with no clear D. Germline V lookup: CDR1 DFQATT, CDR2 SNEGSKA (reference sequence). The CDR3 length is 12 residues. V lost 3 bases, J lost 6 bases, and 11 bases lay in between. The CDR3 here is CSASLQRNGYTF. CDR3 sequence (DNA): TGCAGTGCTAGTCTACAGAGGAATGGCTACACCTTC.

V and J are TRBV5-1 and TRBJ2-1; possible D gene TRBD2, 5 bases. Trimming left V 4 bases short and J 0 bases short, with 11 bases between. Germline loops: CDR1 SGHRS, CDR2 YFSETQ. There are 15 residues in the CDR3. CDR3 nucleotides: TGCGCCAGCAGCCAGCTCGGGGACTCCTACAATGAGCAGTTCTTC. It encodes CASSQLGDSYNEQFF. The full variable domain, completed using reference TRBV5-1 and TRBJ2-1, is KAGVTQTPRYLIKTRGQQVTLSCSPISGHRSVSWYQQTPGQGLQFLFEYFSETQRNKGNFPGRFSGRQFSNSRSEMNVSTLELGDSALYLCASSQLGDSYNEQFFGPGTRLTVL.

This clonotype was seen just once. A much larger clone differs from this one at a single base, so this may be a read error. The chain carries TRBV4-2 and TRBJ2-5; 7 positions match TRBD2. CDR3 length: 14 residues. From germline, CDR1 is LGHNA and CDR2 YNFKEQ. V dropped 0 bases and J dropped 9; count of bases not matched to a gene: 7. CDR3 sequence reads: CASSQELSGWAQYF. Here the CDR3 DNA reads TGTGCCAGCAGCCAAGAACTTAGCGGGTGGGCCCAGTACTTC.

This clonotype appeared many times. This chain uses TRBV2 with TRBJ2-1; D gene ambiguous. Trimming removed 4 bases from V and 4 bases from J, with 8 bases in between. Germline CDR1 and CDR2: SNHLY and FYNNEI. The length of the CDR3 is 13 residues. The CDR3 DNA reads as TGTGCCAGCAGTGGGCCAGAGTACAATGAGCAGTTCTTC. Amino acids: CASSGPEYNEQFF.

The chain has TRBV6-2 or TRBV6-3 and TRBJ2-5; TRBD2 matches 7 bases. There are 12 residues in the CDR3. V trimming: 6 bases; J trimming: 11 bases; junction bases outside the gene matches: 9. Germline loops: CDR1 MNHEY, CDR2 SVGEGT. The CDR3 loop is CASSLGRGEQYF. Written as DNA, the CDR3 is TGTGCCAGCAGCCTCGGACGGGGGGAGCAGTACTTC.

The rearrangement uses TRBV14 and TRBJ2-4; 11 bases map to TRBD2. Germline assignment: CDR1 SGHDN and CDR2 FVKESK. The V and J ends lost 5 bases and 2 bases, in that order; junction bases with no gene match: 5. The CDR3 is 16 residues long. In nucleotides, the CDR3 is TGTGCCAGCAGCGAGACTAGCGGGGTGACCAAAAACATTCAGTACTTC. Translated, it gives CASSETSGVTKNIQYF.

The J gene is TRBJ1-1, the V gene TRBV12-3 or TRBV12-4; no definite D call. The CDR3 sequence is 14 residues long. The V end lost 1 base, the J end lost 0 bases, and 6 bases lay between the germline ends. CDR3 protein: CASSLVGLNTEAFF. CDR3 DNA: TGTGCCAGCAGTTTAGTAGGGTTGAACACTGAAGCTTTCTTT.

This clonotype showed up just a few times. V usage is TRBV7-9 and J usage is TRBJ1-3, with D possibly TRBD1 on 6 matching bases. V lost 6 bases to trimming and J lost 8 bases, with 17 bases between them. CDR3 length: 14 residues. In germline, CDR1 is SEHNR, CDR2 FQNEAQ (reference sequence). CDR3 in DNA: TGTGCCAGCAGTTTCAGGGGCGCATCGGACACCATATATTTT. Protein product: CASSFRGASDTIYF. Filled out from reference TRBV7-9 and TRBJ1-3, the complete variable domain reads DTGVSQNPRHKITKRGQNVTFRCDPISEHNRLYWYRQTLGQGPEFLTYFQNEAQLEKSRLLSDRFSAERPKGSFSTLEIQRTEQGDSAMYLCASSFRGASDTIYFGEGSWLTVV.

This clonotype was seen a handful of times. A much more abundant neighbour one base away suggests this may be a read error. The chain combines TRBV6-1 with TRBJ1-5; TRBD1 might be the D (6 bases). Deletions cut 3 bases from V and 1 base from J, with 7 bases between. The CDR3 is 14 residues long. Germline V gives CDR1 MNHNS, CDR2 SASEGT. CDR3 DNA sequence: TGTGCCAGCAGTGACAGGGGCAGCAATCAGCCCCAGCATTTT. It translates to CASSDRGSNQPQHF.

The chain couples TRBV24-1 to TRBJ2-2; possible D gene TRBD2, 6 bases. The germline V gene encodes CDR1 KGHDR and CDR2 SFDVKD. Trimming pared 2 bases from V and 2 bases from J, leaving 17 bases between. CDR3 size: 18 residues. The CDR3 sequence is CATSDSQSFGRNTGELFF. The CDR3 region has the DNA TGTGCCACCAGTGATTCCCAGTCTTTCGGGAGAAACACCGGGGAGCTGTTTTTT.

The V call is TRBV12-3 or TRBV12-4, the J call TRBJ2-3; 7 bases map to TRBD1. With 5 bases clipped from V and 6 bases from J, the junction kept 14 bases outside the gene matches. The CDR3 totals 16 residues. The CDR3 protein is CASSTDRNVGLDTQYF. The CDR3 DNA sequence: TGTGCCAGCAGTACGGACAGGAACGTCGGTTTGGATACGCAGTATTTT.

The rearrangement links TRBV25-1 to TRBJ2-5; D is possibly TRBD1 or TRBD2 (5 bases each). CDR1 MGHDK and CDR2 SYGVNS come from the germline V gene. The V gene lost 2 bases and the J gene lost 1 base, with 11 bases spanning the gap. The CDR3 extends over 15 amino acids. The CDR3 sequence: CASSEDAGSQETQYF. The CDR3 DNA reads as TGTGCCAGCAGTGAAGATGCAGGGAGCCAAGAGACCCAGTACTTC.

In this sample, this clonotype turned up many times. This chain connects TRBV4-3 to TRBJ2-7; 7 nucleotides align to TRBD1. The trim removed 0 bases at V and 3 bases at J, leaving 8 bases unmatched. Per the germline V gene, CDR1 is LGHNA and CDR2 is YSLEER. The CDR3 consists of 16 residues. The CDR3 here is CASSQDRSQGIYEQYF. The CDR3 nucleotides are TGCGCCAGCAGCCAAGATCGGTCACAGGGGATCTACGAGCAGTACTTC.

Comment on this clonotype: This may stem from a read error, because a much larger clone lies one nucleotide away. The gene calls are TRBV9 and TRBJ2-5; maybe TRBD2 (5 bases). Germline V gene sequence: CDR1 SGDLS, CDR2 YYNGEE. V lost 0 bases and J lost 11, with 17 bases in between. The CDR3 loop spans 14 amino acids. DNA for the CDR3: TGTGCCAGCAGCGTAGACCCGGGGTACAATGAGCAGTACTTC. Its protein product is CASSVDPGYNEQYF.

This chain joins TRBV9 and TRBJ2-3; 8 bases agree with TRBD2. The CDR3 runs 15 residues. Germline lookup yields CDR1 SGDLS and CDR2 YYNGEE. J gave up 3 bases and V 7 bases, and 10 bases lay outside the gene matches. The CDR3 sequence: CASGAGTRRTDTQYF. CDR3 in DNA: TGTGCCAGCGGCGCCGGGACTAGGCGAACAGATACGCAGTATTTT. The entire variable domain, with the rest obtained from reference TRBV9 and TRBJ2-3, is as follows: DSGVTQTPKHLITATGQRVTLRCSPRSGDLSVYWYQQSLDQGLQFLIQYYNGEERAKGNILERFSAQQFPDLHSELNLSSLELGDSALYFCASGAGTRRTDTQYFGPGTRLTVL.

There are many counts of this clonotype. The chain couples TRBV4-1 to TRBJ1-2; D perhaps matches TRBD1 (6 bases). Germline V gene lookup returns CDR1 MGHRA and CDR2 YSYEKL. This CDR3 is 16 amino acids long. Trimming took off 0 bases at V and 4 bases at J, with 15 bases between the two ends. CDR3 in DNA: TGCGCCAGCAGCCAAGAAGGCCACCGGGACACCTATGGCTACACCTTC. Protein: CASSQEGHRDTYGYTF.

The chain is built from TRBV11-2 and TRBJ2-1, with TRBD2 matching over 8 bases. The CDR3 is 15 amino acids. Germline trimming cut 6 bases from V and 2 bases from J; bases unmatched to any gene: 6. CDR1 and CDR2 from the germline V gene are SGHAT and FQNNGV. The CDR3 region is CASRSLAGTYNEQFF. Written as DNA, the CDR3 is TGTGCCAGCAGGAGCCTAGCGGGTACCTACAATGAGCAGTTCTTC.

Turning to this clonotype: At one end the junction does not follow the germline gene, possibly because of a read error. V and J are TRBV7-9 and TRBJ2-3; D is undetermined. The CDR3 is made up of 11 amino acids. The germline CDR1 and CDR2 sequences are SEHNR and FQNEAQ (reference sequence). CDR3 in amino acids: CANSPTHPQYF. The CDR3 coding sequence is TGTGCCAACAGCCCAACGCATCCGCAGTATTTT.

This chain joins TRBV20-1 and TRBJ2-3; 15 bases align to TRBD2. The CDR3 has 15 residues. Per the germline V gene, CDR1 is DFQATT and CDR2 is SNEGSKA (reference sequence). V lost 6 bases to trimming and J lost 6 bases; unmatched junction nucleotides: 7. The CDR3 region has the DNA TGCAGTGCGGCCGGACTAGCGGGAGGGTGGGATACGCAGTATTTT. This encodes CSAAGLAGGWDTQYF.

This clonotype was seen just once. A clone one base away is much larger, so this may be a read error. The conserved final phenylalanine or tryptophan is absent from the CDR3, which likely points to a read error. The J gene is TRBJ2-5, the V gene TRBV2; D gene unclear. The CDR3 sequence is 12 residues long. Trimming took 2 bases from V and 5 from J, leaving 6 bases between them. Germline lookup yields CDR1 SNHLY and CDR2 FYNNEI. The CDR3 reads CASSERAETQYL. The CDR3 region has the DNA TGTGCCAGCAGTGAAAGAGCGGAGACCCAGTACTTA.

As regards this clonotype: The germline gene is not matched at one end of the junction; a read error may be the cause. This chain joins TRBV28 and TRBJ2-1, with D possibly being TRBD2 (6 bases). The CDR3 is made up of 14 amino acids. Germline values: CDR1 MDHEN, CDR2 SYDVKM. The CDR3 sequence is CVSSSGDFHNEQFF. The CDR3 bases are TGTGTCAGCAGTTCGGGGGATTTCCACAATGAGCAGTTCTTC. The full variable domain, completed using reference TRBV28 and TRBJ2-1, is DVKVTQSSRYLVKRTGEKVFLECVQDMDHENMFWYRQDPGLGLRLIYFSYDVKMKEKGDIPEGYSVSREKKERFSLILESASTNQTSMYLCVSSSGDFHNEQFFGPGTRLTVL.

This clonotype has just a few counts. J is TRBJ2-5 and V is TRBV20-1, with TRBD2 matching 8 bases. The length of the CDR3 is 12 residues. Germline lookup yields CDR1 DFQATT and CDR2 SNEGSKA (reference sequence). With V trimmed by 6 bases and J by 1 base, 1 base remained unmatched. CDR3: CSAGLAQETQYF. DNA of the CDR3: TGCAGTGCCGGACTAGCCCAAGAGACCCAGTACTTC.

The chain combines TRBV12-3 or TRBV12-4 with TRBJ1-5, with D possibly matching TRBD1 (6 bases). There are 16 residues in the CDR3. Trimming took 6 bases from V and 6 from J, leaving 21 bases between them. This CDR3 reads CASSQVRRRGGQPQHF. In nucleotides, the CDR3 is TGTGCCAGCAGCCAAGTTAGGCGCAGGGGAGGTCAGCCCCAGCATTTT.

The chain carries TRBV27 and TRBJ2-5; the D is unclear. From germline, CDR1 is MNHEY and CDR2 SMNVEV (reference sequence). The CDR3 loop spans 14 amino acids. Trimming pared 4 bases from V and 9 bases from J, leaving 18 bases between. CDR3: CASSSQIFVVPQYF. CDR3 bases: TGTGCCAGCAGTTCCCAAATATTCGTCGTGCCCCAGTACTTC.

This clonotype appeared many times. This chain uses TRBV12-3 or TRBV12-4 with TRBJ2-5; 9 bases match TRBD2. The CDR3 totals 15 residues. After removal of 2 bases from V and 4 bases from J, the junction contained 5 bases not matched to a gene. Here the CDR3 DNA reads TGTGCCAGCAGTTTATCTAGCGGGGAAGGAGAGACCCAGTACTTC. Its translation is CASSLSSGEGETQYF.

In this sample, this clonotype turned up a few times. J is TRBJ2-5 and V is TRBV3-1; D perhaps matches TRBD1 (5 bases). The germline V and J ends were trimmed by 1 base and 2 bases, with 14 bases remaining between them. This CDR3 is built from 16 residues. Per germline, CDR1 LGHDT and CDR2 YNNKEL (reference sequence). The CDR3 region has the DNA TGTGCCAGCAGCCAAGTGTGGGGTAGGACACAAGAGACCCAGTACTTC. Residues: CASSQVWGRTQETQYF.

At least ten counts were recorded for this clonotype. The V and J genes are TRBV12-3 or TRBV12-4 and TRBJ1-5; D gene ambiguous. The CDR3 totals 14 residues. Trimming left V 8 bases short and J 2 bases short, with 13 bases between. The CDR3 protein is CASRMVAGNQPQHF. CDR3 nucleotide sequence: TGTGCCAGCCGAATGGTGGCGGGCAATCAGCCCCAGCATTTT.

This clonotype was picked up a small number of times. The chain carries TRBV27 and TRBJ2-1; TRBD2 aligns across 8 bases. V lost 7 bases, J lost 0 bases, and 8 bases stayed unmatched. The CDR3 is 16 amino acids. Germline-derived CDR1 and CDR2 are MNHEY and SMNVEV (reference sequence). CDR3 nucleotide sequence: TGTGCCAGCACCAAAAGCGGGGGTGGCTCCTACAATGAGCAGTTCTTC. Amino acid sequence: CASTKSGGGSYNEQFF.

In this sample, this clonotype turned up many times. The gene calls are TRBV13 and TRBJ1-1; D is uncertain. CDR1 and CDR2 from the germline V gene are PRHDT and FYEKMQ (reference sequence). V was clipped by 8 bases and J by 0 bases, with 7 bases between them. This CDR3 has 12 residues. The CDR3 DNA sequence: TGTGCCAGCGGGAGAATGAACACTGAAGCTTTCTTT. Protein: CASGRMNTEAFF.

This sequence joins TRBV7-2 and TRBJ2-3; perhaps TRBD1 as D (6 bases). This CDR3 has 19 residues. Trimming removed 5 bases at V and 0 bases at J, with 24 bases between. Looked up from germline, CDR1 is SGHTA and CDR2 is FQGNSA. The CDR3 protein is CASSPTVSGVAASTDTQYF. CDR3 DNA: TGTGCCAGCAGCCCCACCGTTTCAGGGGTAGCTGCTAGCACAGATACGCAGTATTTT.

This clonotype showed up just a few times. This chain uses TRBV25-1 with TRBJ2-7; a weak D match, TRBD2 (5 bases). From germline, CDR1 is MGHDK and CDR2 SYGVNS. This CDR3 has 14 residues. The V gene lost 5 bases and the J gene lost 3 bases, with 14 bases spanning the gap. The CDR3, as DNA: TGTGCCAGCAGTATCGGGGTTTCTGGCTACGAGCAGTACTTC. Residues: CASSIGVSGYEQYF.